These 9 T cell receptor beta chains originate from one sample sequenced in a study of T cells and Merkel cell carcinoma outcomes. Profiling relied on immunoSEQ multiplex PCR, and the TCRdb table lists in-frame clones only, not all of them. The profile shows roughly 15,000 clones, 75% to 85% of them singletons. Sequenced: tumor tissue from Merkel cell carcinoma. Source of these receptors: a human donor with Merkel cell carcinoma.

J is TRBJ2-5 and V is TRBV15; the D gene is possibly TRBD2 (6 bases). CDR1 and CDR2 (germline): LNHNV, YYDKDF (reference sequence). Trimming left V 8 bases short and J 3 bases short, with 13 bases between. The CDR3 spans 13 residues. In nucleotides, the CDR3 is TGTGCCACCGGTTCGGCGGGAAAAGAGACCCAGTACTTC. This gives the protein CATGSAGKETQYF.

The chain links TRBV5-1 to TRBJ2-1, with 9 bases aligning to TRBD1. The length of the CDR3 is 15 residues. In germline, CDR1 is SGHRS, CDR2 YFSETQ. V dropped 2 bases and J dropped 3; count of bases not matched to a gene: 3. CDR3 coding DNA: TGCGCCAGCAGCTTTGGACAGGGGTACTACAATGAGCAGTTCTTC. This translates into CASSFGQGYYNEQFF.

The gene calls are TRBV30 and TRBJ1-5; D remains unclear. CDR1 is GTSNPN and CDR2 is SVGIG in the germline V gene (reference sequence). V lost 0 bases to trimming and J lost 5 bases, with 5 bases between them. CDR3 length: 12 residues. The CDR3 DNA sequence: TGTGCCTGGAGTGTAGGAGATCAGCCCCAGCATTTT. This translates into CAWSVGDQPQHF.

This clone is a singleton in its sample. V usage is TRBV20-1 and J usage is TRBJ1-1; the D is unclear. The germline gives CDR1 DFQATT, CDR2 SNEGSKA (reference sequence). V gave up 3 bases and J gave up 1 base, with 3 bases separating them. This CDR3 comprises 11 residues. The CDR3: CSARGNTEAFF. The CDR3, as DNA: TGCAGTGCTAGGGGGAACACTGAAGCTTTCTTT.

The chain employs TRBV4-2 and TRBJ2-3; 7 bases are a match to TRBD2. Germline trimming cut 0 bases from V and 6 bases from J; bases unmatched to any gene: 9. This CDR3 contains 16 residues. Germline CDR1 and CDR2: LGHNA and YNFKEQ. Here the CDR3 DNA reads TGTGCCAGCAGCCAAGATTTAGGACTAGGTGACGATACGCAGTATTTT. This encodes CASSQDLGLGDDTQYF.

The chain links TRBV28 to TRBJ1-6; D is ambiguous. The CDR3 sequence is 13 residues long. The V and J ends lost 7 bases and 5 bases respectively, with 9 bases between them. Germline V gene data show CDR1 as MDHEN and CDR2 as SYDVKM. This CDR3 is CASNPADNSPLHF. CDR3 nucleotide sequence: TGTGCCAGCAACCCTGCCGATAATTCACCCCTCCACTTT.

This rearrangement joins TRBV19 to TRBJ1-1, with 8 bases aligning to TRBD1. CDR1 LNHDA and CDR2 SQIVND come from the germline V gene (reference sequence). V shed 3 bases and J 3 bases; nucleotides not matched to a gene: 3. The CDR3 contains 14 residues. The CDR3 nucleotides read TGTGCCAGTAGTATCATGGACAGGGACACTGAAGCTTTCTTT. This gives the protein CASSIMDRDTEAFF. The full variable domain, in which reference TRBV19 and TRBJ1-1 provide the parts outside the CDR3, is DGGITQSPKYLFRKEGQNVTLSCEQNLNHDAMYWYRQDPGQGLRLIYYSQIVNDFQKGDIAEGYSVSREKKESFPLTVTSAQKNPTAFYLCASSIMDRDTEAFFGQGTRLTVV.

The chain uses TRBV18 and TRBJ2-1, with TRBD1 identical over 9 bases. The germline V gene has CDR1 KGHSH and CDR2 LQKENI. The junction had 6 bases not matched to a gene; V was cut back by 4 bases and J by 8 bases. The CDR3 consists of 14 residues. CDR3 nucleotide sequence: TGTGCCAGCTCACAAGGGTACAGGGGGCATGAGCAGTTCTTC. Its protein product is CASSQGYRGHEQFF. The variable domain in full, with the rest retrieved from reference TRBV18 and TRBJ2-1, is NAGVMQNPRHLVRRRGQEARLRCSPMKGHSHVYWYRQLPEEGLKFMVYLQKENIIDESGMPKERFSAEFPKEGPSILRIQQVVRGDSAAYFCASSQGYRGHEQFFGPGTRLTVL.

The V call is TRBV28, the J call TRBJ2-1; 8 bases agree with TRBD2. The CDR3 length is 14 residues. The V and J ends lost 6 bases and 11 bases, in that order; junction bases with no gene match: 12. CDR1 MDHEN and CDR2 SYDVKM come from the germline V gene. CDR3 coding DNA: TGTGCCAGCAGAACCAGCGGGGGAGGGGGGCAGCAGTTCTTC. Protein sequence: CASRTSGGGGQQFF.